The T cell receptor (beta chain) described here comes from a study of blood T cell repertoires in COVID-19. Whole-study context: Both acute and convalescent COVID-19 samples were obtained from the United States, Italy and Spain.

In the original analysis: The assay estimated nucleated cells by amplifying reference gene primers. Produced via immunoSEQ multiplex PCR; TCRdb's table is partial and in-frame only. V, J and clone size derive from that table, while D and trimming were established from the DNA sequence. The sample contains under 150,000 clones, about 80% of which appear only once. The sequencing sample was made of peripheral blood. The origin of this receptor is a woman in her sixties with acute or convalescent COVID-19.

The CDR3 spells CASSYSGSIAGELFF. The DNA for the CDR3 is TGTGCCAGCAGCTATAGCGGGAGTATCGCCGGGGAGCTGTTTTTT. This chain uses TRBV5-4 with TRBJ2-2; TRBD2 aligns across 9 bases. The CDR3 runs to 15 residues. Germline-derived CDR1 and CDR2 are SGHNT and YYREEE (reference sequence). The trim removed 3 bases at V and 6 bases at J, leaving 6 bases unmatched.